Below, 30 T cell receptor beta chains from the same sample are listed, as sequenced in a study of sequential checkpoint blockade in melanoma. Treatment: randomized to nivolumab then ipilimumab (arm A) or the reverse (arm B). Using immunoSEQ multiplex PCR, the repertoire was profiled, and TCRdb retains in-frame clones only, with some absent. The sample has more than 15,000 clones, around 70% seen once. Material: CD8+ T cells sorted from blood (inferred from file names), obtained from a patient given nivolumab and ipilimumab in sequence. These receptors originate from a human donor with melanoma.

The chain links TRBV7-9 to TRBJ2-3; no reliable D call. Trimming took 4 bases from V and 6 from J, leaving 8 bases between them. This CDR3 region has 12 residues. Germline CDR1 reads SEHNR; CDR2 reads FQNEAQ (reference sequence). The CDR3 DNA reads as TGTGCCAGCAGCTGGTACTTGGATACGCAGTATTTT. This translates into CASSWYLDTQYF. Full variable domain (rest looked up from reference TRBV7-9 and TRBJ2-3): DTGVSQNPRHKITKRGQNVTFRCDPISEHNRLYWYRQTLGQGPEFLTYFQNEAQLEKSRLLSDRFSAERPKGSFSTLEIQRTEQGDSAMYLCASSWYLDTQYFGPGTRLTVL.

The count of this clone is one. The chain has TRBV2 and TRBJ1-2, with TRBD1 matching over 8 bases. The length of the CDR3 is 15 residues. Germline values: CDR1 SNHLY, CDR2 FYNNEI. Unmatched junction bases numbered 9, after V lost 5 bases and J lost 4 bases. The CDR3 DNA reads as TGTGCCAGCAGTCCCTTGACAGGGGAGGCCTATGGCTACACCTTC. Translated: CASSPLTGEAYGYTF.

This clone was counted a single time. V and J are TRBV11-2 and TRBJ2-7, with TRBD1 matching over 7 bases. Trimming at V came to 3 bases and at J to 6 bases, leaving 14 bases not matched to a gene. CDR3 length equals 16 residues. Per the germline V gene, CDR1 is SGHAT and CDR2 is FQNNGV. The CDR3 is CASSFLSGPGQLEQYF. CDR3 DNA: TGTGCCAGCAGCTTCCTCTCGGGTCCGGGACAGCTCGAGCAGTACTTC.

This chain uses TRBV27 with TRBJ2-7; D unresolved. The V end was cut by 5 bases, the J end by 3 bases, with 11 bases between. There are 13 residues in the CDR3. The germline gives CDR1 MNHEY, CDR2 SMNVEV (reference sequence). For the CDR3, the DNA is TGTGCCAGCAGTCCTCAACAGAACTACGAGCAGTACTTC. Protein: CASSPQQNYEQYF.

CDR3 DNA sequence: TGTGCCAGCAGTGACGGAGGTAGCGGGAGCGTTGAGCAGTTCTTC. This codes for CASSDGGSGSVEQFF. The chain employs TRBV6-4 and TRBJ2-1; 9 nucleotides line up with TRBD2. This CDR3 is built from 15 residues. Losses at the gene ends were 2 bases for V and 9 bases for J; bases not matched to a gene: 8. Germline-derived CDR1 and CDR2 are MRHNA and SNTAGT.

The V call is TRBV25-1, the J call TRBJ1-1; tentative D call: TRBD1 (5 bases). Per germline, CDR1 MGHDK and CDR2 SYGVNS. CDR3 length: 12 amino acids. The germline V and J ends were trimmed by 9 bases and 3 bases, with 11 bases remaining between them. As DNA, the CDR3 is TGTGCCAGTCAGGGAGGGTACACTGAAGCTTTCTTT. Translation gives CASQGGYTEAFF.

The chain uses TRBV11-3 and TRBJ1-1; the D is unclear. Trimming left V 0 bases short and J 8 bases short, with 7 bases between. Germline values: CDR1 SGHNT, CDR2 YENEEA. CDR3 length: 12 residues. The CDR3 is CASSLDVREAFF. The CDR3 region has the DNA TGTGCCAGCAGCTTAGATGTCAGAGAAGCTTTCTTT.

This clone has a handful of counts. The rearrangement joins TRBV2 to TRBJ1-1; 9 bases line up with TRBD1. Germline CDR1 SNHLY, CDR2 FYNNEI. V dropped 6 bases and J dropped 4; count of bases not matched to a gene: 12. The CDR3 contains 16 residues. The DNA for the CDR3 is TGTGCCAGCAGGGCCCACAGGGGGCATTGGGGCACTGAAGCTTTCTTT. It is translated as CASRAHRGHWGTEAFF.

V gene TRBV11-3 combines with J gene TRBJ2-7; the match to TRBD2 covers 9 bases. Germline CDR1 and CDR2: SGHNT and YENEEA. The V segment lost 5 bases and the J segment 0 bases; nucleotides outside the gene matches: 14. This CDR3 comprises 18 residues. The CDR3 coding sequence is TGTGCCAGCAGCCCCTCGCGTAGCGGGAGTAACCCCTCCTACGAGCAGTACTTC. It specifies CASSPSRSGSNPSYEQYF.

For the CDR3, the DNA is TGTGCCAGCAGCGTAGGGGGGGACACTGAAGCTTTCTTT. Translating gives CASSVGGDTEAFF. This chain connects TRBV9 to TRBJ1-1, with D perhaps matching TRBD1 (5 bases). This CDR3 is built from 13 residues. Looked up from germline, CDR1 is SGDLS and CDR2 is YYNGEE. Trimming left V 0 bases short and J 3 bases short, with 6 bases between.

The chain links TRBV7-6 to TRBJ2-7; 11 positions agree with TRBD2. The CDR3 spans 14 residues. The germline gives CDR1 SGHVS, CDR2 FNYEAQ. J was trimmed by 4 bases and V by 5 bases; bases with no gene match: 4. This CDR3 is CASSPGTSGYEQYF. For the CDR3, the DNA is TGTGCCAGCAGCCCCGGGACTAGCGGATACGAGCAGTACTTC.

The CDR3 region is CASGRGRNQPQHF. The CDR3, as DNA: TGTGCTAGTGGTCGGGGGAGAAATCAGCCCCAGCATTTT. The chain recombines TRBV12-5 with TRBJ1-5, with a weak D call TRBD1 (5 bases). The V end lost 5 bases, the J end lost 4 bases, and 9 bases lay between the germline ends. This CDR3 has 13 amino acids. Per germline, CDR1 LGHNT and CDR2 FRNRAP.

This clone was picked up a small number of times. This rearrangement joins TRBV13 to TRBJ2-7; 8 bases line up with TRBD1. Trimming cost V 5 bases and J 6 bases; bases outside gene matches: 9. This CDR3 has 14 amino acids. Germline CDR1 and CDR2: PRHDT and FYEKMQ (reference sequence). The CDR3 region is CASSPGTGTGEQYF. For the CDR3, the DNA is TGTGCCAGCAGCCCCGGGACAGGCACTGGCGAGCAGTACTTC.

The chain employs TRBV7-8 and TRBJ1-5; D not certain. The CDR3 extends over 13 amino acids. Trimming took 2 bases from V and 8 from J, leaving 10 bases between them. Germline values: CDR1 SGHVS, CDR2 FQNEAQ. CDR3 residues: CASSLRRAEPQHF. The DNA of the CDR3 is TGTGCCAGCAGCTTAAGGCGGGCGGAGCCCCAGCATTTT.

The chain has TRBV13 and TRBJ2-7; 10 bases agree with TRBD1. The CDR3 consists of 15 residues. Unmatched junction bases numbered 11, after V lost 5 bases and J lost 7 bases. The germline V gene encodes CDR1 PRHDT and CDR2 FYEKMQ (reference sequence). The CDR3 reads CASSPAGQGKGEQYF. The DNA of the CDR3 is TGTGCCAGCAGCCCCGCGGGACAGGGGAAGGGAGAGCAGTACTTC.

The rearrangement joins TRBV6-1 to TRBJ1-2; perhaps TRBD1 as D (5 bases). Germline lookup yields CDR1 MNHNS and CDR2 SASEGT. V was trimmed by 6 bases and J by 3 bases, leaving 14 bases between them. CDR3 length equals 14 residues. The CDR3, as DNA: TGTGCCAGCAGCCACGGGCAGGGCGACTATGGCTACACCTTC. It specifies CASSHGQGDYGYTF.

This clone was detected a few times. This chain connects TRBV15 to TRBJ1-2; D is possibly TRBD1 (5 bases). CDR1 is LNHNV and CDR2 is YYDKDF in the germline V gene (reference sequence). Trimming left V 6 bases short and J 0 bases short, with 8 bases between. The CDR3 has 13 residues. The CDR3 DNA sequence: TGTGCCACCAGGGACACAGCTAACTATGGCTACACCTTC. It translates to CATRDTANYGYTF.

The chain has TRBV18 and TRBJ2-2; D perhaps matches TRBD1 (7 bases). Trimming stripped 2 bases from V and 1 base from J, with 14 bases between. This CDR3 has 17 amino acids. CDR1 and CDR2 (germline): KGHSH, LQKENI. The CDR3 is CASSPVRGTENTGELFF. For the CDR3, the DNA is TGTGCCAGCTCACCAGTTCGGGGGACAGAGAACACCGGGGAGCTGTTTTTT.

The J gene is TRBJ1-3, the V gene TRBV25-1; D might be TRBD1 (6 bases). The CDR3 runs 14 residues. The V end lost 6 bases, the J end lost 1 base, and 10 bases lay between the germline ends. Germline V gene data show CDR1 as MGHDK and CDR2 as SYGVNS. CDR3 in amino acids: CASSGDTSGNTIYF. DNA of the CDR3: TGTGCCAGCAGCGGGGACACTTCTGGAAACACCATATATTTT.

The table lists this clone with a few counts. The chain uses TRBV7-9 and TRBJ2-5; D is unclear. Germline V gives CDR1 SEHNR, CDR2 FQNEAQ (reference sequence). Trimming removed 7 bases from V and 5 bases from J, with 11 bases in between. This CDR3 has 12 amino acids. The DNA of the CDR3 is TGTGCCAGCACCTTGCCCGAGGAGACCCAGTACTTC. This codes for CASTLPEETQYF.

The V and J genes are TRBV4-2 and TRBJ1-4; 12 nucleotides agree with TRBD1. CDR3 length: 16 amino acids. V trimming: 4 bases; J trimming: 3 bases; junction bases outside the gene matches: 3. CDR1 LGHNA and CDR2 YNFKEQ come from the germline V gene. The CDR3 bases are TGTGCCAGCAGCCCCGGGACAGGGGGCTCTAATGAAAAACTGTTTTTT. It specifies CASSPGTGGSNEKLFF.

This clone appeared a single time. The V and J genes are TRBV6-6 and TRBJ2-7; TRBD2 agrees at 11 bases. Unmatched junction bases numbered 8, after V lost 6 bases and J lost 1 base. Germline-derived CDR1 and CDR2 are MNHNY and SVGAGI (reference sequence). This CDR3 comprises 16 residues. CDR3 protein: CASSLLAGGVSYEQYF. The CDR3 DNA reads as TGTGCCAGCAGCCTTCTAGCGGGGGGAGTTTCCTACGAGCAGTACTTC.

The chain combines TRBV5-1 with TRBJ1-1; the match to TRBD1 covers 8 bases. Per germline, CDR1 SGHRS and CDR2 YFSETQ. The CDR3 runs to 13 residues. Trimming at V came to 4 bases and at J to 5 bases, leaving 4 bases not matched to a gene. DNA for the CDR3: TGCGCCAGCAGCATAACAGGGGGGACTGAAGCTTTCTTT. This encodes CASSITGGTEAFF. The variable domain in full, completed from reference TRBV5-1 and TRBJ1-1, reads KAGVTQTPRYLIKTRGQQVTLSCSPISGHRSVSWYQQTPGQGLQFLFEYFSETQRNKGNFPGRFSGRQFSNSRSEMNVSTLELGDSALYLCASSITGGTEAFFGQGTRLTVV.

This chain links TRBV19 with TRBJ2-5, with TRBD2 identical over 9 bases. The V segment lost 3 bases and the J segment 11 bases; nucleotides outside the gene matches: 13. The CDR3 loop spans 15 amino acids. Germline assignment: CDR1 LNHDA and CDR2 SQIVND (reference sequence). The CDR3 is CASSILAGGPGEQYF. As DNA, the CDR3 is TGTGCCAGTAGTATCCTCGCGGGAGGGCCTGGGGAGCAGTACTTC.

This clone has just a few counts. The gene calls are TRBV5-4 and TRBJ2-7; possible D gene TRBD1, 5 bases. The germline CDR1 and CDR2 sequences are SGHNT and YYREEE (reference sequence). The CDR3 length is 13 residues. V was cut by 4 bases and J by 5 bases, with 13 bases left in between. The CDR3 coding sequence is TGTGCCAGCAGCCCGGACACCTCTCACGAGCAGTACTTC. Its protein is CASSPDTSHEQYF.

The rearrangement uses TRBV27 and TRBJ1-2; 7 bases agree with TRBD1. The ends lost 5 bases at V and 6 bases at J; junction bases unmatched: 6. The CDR3 contains 13 residues. Germline loops: CDR1 MNHEY, CDR2 SMNVEV (reference sequence). The CDR3 nucleotides are TGTGCCAGCAGTGACGACAGGGTTAATGGCTACACCTTC. This translates into CASSDDRVNGYTF.

This clone was detected a few times. This sequence joins TRBV7-9 and TRBJ2-7; 7 bases match TRBD1. Germline V gene sequence: CDR1 SEHNR, CDR2 FQNEAQ (reference sequence). J lost 0 bases, V lost 5 bases, and 7 bases had no gene match. The CDR3 runs 15 residues. The CDR3 here is CASSHQDRSSYEQYF. CDR3 DNA: TGTGCCAGCAGCCACCAGGACAGGAGCTCCTACGAGCAGTACTTC.

The rearrangement uses TRBV5-1 and TRBJ1-2, with D perhaps TRBD1 (5 bases). Per the germline V gene, CDR1 is SGHRS and CDR2 is YFSETQ. The CDR3 has 11 residues. V shed 6 bases and J shed 4 bases, with 7 bases lying between them. The CDR3 region has the DNA TGCGCCAGCACGGGGGGCTATGGCTACACCTTC. It encodes CASTGGYGYTF.

The V call is TRBV19, the J call TRBJ1-5, with 9 bases that match TRBD1. The germline gives CDR1 LNHDA, CDR2 SQIVND (reference sequence). The CDR3 has 14 amino acids. After removal of 7 bases from V and 3 bases from J, the junction contained 4 bases not matched to a gene. The CDR3 DNA sequence: TGTGCCAGTATGGACAGGGGATACAATCAGCCCCAGCATTTT. It translates to CASMDRGYNQPQHF.

As concerns this clone: One junction end disagrees with the germline gene, perhaps due to a read error. The genes are TRBV13 and TRBJ1-1; D unclear. This CDR3 has 14 amino acids. Looked up from germline, CDR1 is PRHDT and CDR2 is FYEKMQ (reference sequence). The CDR3: CVSSLPSANTEAFF. The CDR3 nucleotides read TGTGTCAGCAGCTTACCGAGCGCTAACACTGAAGCTTTCTTT.